This T cell receptor (beta chain) was identified in a study of cytomegalovirus exposure and HLA in healthy donors. General observations from the study: Presence/absence comparisons presumed near-even sequencing depth among donors. An analysis that came later showed most CMV-associated TCR beta chains appearing HLA-restricted.

From germline, CDR1 is MNHEY and CDR2 SVGAGI. The CDR3 contains 15 residues. V shed 4 bases and J 5 bases; nucleotides not matched to a gene: 5. It was with 60 Vbeta and 13 Jbeta primers that the PCR ran. Some clones are missing from TCRdb's copy, which holds only in-frame ones; the method was immunoSEQ multiplex PCR. In the table there are 90,000 to 150,000 clones, over 65% of which are singletons. Nominal health characterized the donors when sampled, though unrecorded immune exposures were likely. Comments on this clone: Its specificity is not known.

The TCR originated in a woman between 25 and 40 years old in good health and CMV-seropositive. Material: PBMCs. V gene TRBV6-5 combines with J gene TRBJ2-2; TRBD1 matches at 9 bases. The CDR3 coding sequence is TGTGCCAGCAGTTCAGGACAGGGGTATACCGGGGAGCTGTTTTTT. Protein: CASSSGQGYTGELFF.